This T cell receptor beta chain is drawn from a study of T cell repertoires in cytomegalovirus infection. This clonotype has at least ten counts. What it binds is not known. The V gene's germline CDR1 is MDHEN and CDR2 SYDVKM. This CDR3 is built from 13 residues. V was clipped by 2 bases and J by 1 base, with 5 bases between them. TCRdb re-called the reads with MiXCR, one entry per CDR3 protein. The sample includes 680,000 or so distinct CDR3 sequences, about 33% of them seen just once. This material consisted of cultured PBMCs, taken from culture after CMV antigen stimulation. The TCR sequence derives from a human donor in good health (CMV status not recorded). Some clones in this sample may be carry-over from other donors' samples. V usage is TRBV28 and J usage is TRBJ1-1; D gene ambiguous. The CDR3 nucleotides read TGTGCCAGCAGTTTACTCCCGAACACTGAAGCTTTCTTT. As protein: CASSLLPNTEAFF.